The sequence of this TCR beta chain was determined in a study of T cells expressing NK-cell markers. In the case of this clonotype: The antigen is not known.

The study, taken as a whole, reports: The CD3+CD56-NKG2C+ fraction of a few donors was likewise dominated by these clonotypes. Clones of NKG2C+ T cells that had expanded were of unclear HCMV specificity.

A 5'RACE template switching approach incorporating UMIs was used to make TCR beta cDNA. TCRdb re-called the 5' RACE reads, yielding one record per CDR3 amino acid sequence without DNA. The repertoire table contains tens of thousands of distinct CDR3 sequences. The TCR sequence derives from a woman aged 18 to 75 in good health. Sample: blood T cells: a sorted CD56 or NKG2C T cell subset, CD4+ or CD8+ T cells, or bulk PBMC T cells (not recorded which).

This CDR3 is CASIRQGTYEQYF. V is TRBV6-6 and J is TRBJ2-7; TCRdb's D call, TRBD1, is unchecked because there is no DNA. This CDR3 comprises 13 residues. CDR1 and CDR2 from the germline V gene are MNHNY and SVGAGI (reference sequence).